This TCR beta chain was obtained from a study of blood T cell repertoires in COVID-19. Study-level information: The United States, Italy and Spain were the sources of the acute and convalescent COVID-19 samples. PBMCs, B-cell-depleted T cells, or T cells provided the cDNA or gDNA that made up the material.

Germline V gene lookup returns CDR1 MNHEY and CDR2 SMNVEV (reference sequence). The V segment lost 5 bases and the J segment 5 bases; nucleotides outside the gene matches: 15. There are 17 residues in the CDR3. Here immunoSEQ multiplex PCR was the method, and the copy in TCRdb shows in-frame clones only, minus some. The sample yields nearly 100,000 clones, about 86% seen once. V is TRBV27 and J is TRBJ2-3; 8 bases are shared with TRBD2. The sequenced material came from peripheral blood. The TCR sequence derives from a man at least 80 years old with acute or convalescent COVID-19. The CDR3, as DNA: TGTGCCAGCAGTGGGAGGACGAGAGCGGGAGAGGGAGATACGCAGTATTTT. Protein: CASSGRTRAGEGDTQYF.